These 11 T cell receptor beta chains originate from one sample sequenced in a study of blood T cell repertoires in COVID-19. The assay was immunoSEQ multiplex PCR, and TCRdb's table has in-frame clones only and misses some. The sample contains approximately 400,000 clones, 85% to 90% of which appear only once. Input material: PBMCs or T cells enriched from blood (not recorded which). All receptors derive from a woman aged 18-30 years who had recovered from COVID-19.

This rearrangement joins TRBV30 to TRBJ2-7, with D possibly TRBD1 on 6 matching bases. The V gene lost 2 bases and the J gene lost 0 bases, with 8 bases spanning the gap. The CDR3 consists of 13 residues. The germline CDR1 and CDR2 sequences are GTSNPN and SVGIG (reference sequence). CDR3 amino acids: CAWSSTGSYEQYF. The CDR3 bases are TGTGCCTGGAGTTCGACAGGCTCCTACGAGCAGTACTTC.

The rearrangement joins TRBV27 to TRBJ2-7; 7 bases agree with TRBD2. CDR1 is MNHEY, CDR2 SMNVEV, per germline (reference sequence). Trimming cost V 2 bases and J 6 bases; bases outside gene matches: 7. The CDR3 spans 14 residues. CDR3 in amino acids: CASSLERGAFEQYF. The CDR3 coding sequence is TGTGCCAGCAGTTTAGAGCGGGGAGCCTTCGAGCAGTACTTC.

This clone came up once. The chain is built from TRBV2 and TRBJ1-2; TRBD1 matches 7 bases. The trim removed 6 bases at V and 2 bases at J, leaving 3 bases unmatched. The CDR3 has 13 residues. Germline V gene sequence: CDR1 SNHLY, CDR2 FYNNEI. The CDR3 reads CASSGGQNYGYTF. CDR3 sequence (DNA): TGTGCCAGCAGCGGGGGACAGAACTATGGCTACACCTTC.

The chain has TRBV7-9 and TRBJ2-3; the match to TRBD1 covers 8 bases. The CDR3 is 15 residues long. Germline trimming cut 4 bases from V and 4 bases from J; bases unmatched to any gene: 7. Germline CDR1 and CDR2: SEHNR and FQNEAQ (reference sequence). CDR3 DNA: TGTGCCAGCAGCTCGAGGGGACAGGTTCCAGATACGCAGTATTTT. It yields the protein CASSSRGQVPDTQYF.

The chain links TRBV19 to TRBJ1-5; 8 nucleotides agree with TRBD1. In germline, CDR1 is LNHDA, CDR2 SQIVND (reference sequence). The CDR3 spans 15 residues. Trimming took 5 bases from V and 6 from J; bases not matched to a gene: 9. The CDR3 DNA reads TGTGCCAGTAGTGTGGGACAGGCTCATAGTCAGCCCCAGCATTTT. The encoded protein is CASSVGQAHSQPQHF. Together with reference TRBV19 and TRBJ1-5, the CDR3 gives the full variable domain: DGGITQSPKYLFRKEGQNVTLSCEQNLNHDAMYWYRQDPGQGLRLIYYSQIVNDFQKGDIAEGYSVSREKKESFPLTVTSAQKNPTAFYLCASSVGQAHSQPQHFGDGTRLSIL.

This clone was seen just once. J is TRBJ1-2 and V is TRBV28; 10 bases match TRBD1. The CDR3 loop spans 14 amino acids. After removal of 5 bases from V and 7 bases from J, the junction contained 7 bases not matched to a gene. Germline CDR1 is MDHEN and CDR2 is SYDVKM. The chain's CDR3 is CASSLSTGGRGYTF. The CDR3 DNA reads as TGTGCCAGCAGTCTATCGACAGGGGGCCGTGGCTACACCTTC.

This clone was detected only once. The V call is TRBV5-8, the J call TRBJ2-7; D may be TRBD1 (6 bases). The CDR3 length is 13 residues. V lost 4 bases and J lost 6, with 14 bases in between. Germline V gene lookup returns CDR1 SGHTS and CDR2 YDEGEE. The CDR3 loop reads CASSQDRLGEQYF. CDR3 nucleotide sequence: TGTGCCAGCAGCCAAGACAGGTTGGGCGAGCAGTACTTC.

There are a few counts of this clone. The genes are TRBV3-1 (or the pseudogene TRBV3-2) and TRBJ1-5; D gene uncertain. Germline V gene data show CDR1 as LGHDT and CDR2 as YNNKEL (reference sequence). This CDR3 is 14 amino acids long. V was clipped by 1 base and J by 7 bases, with 11 bases between them. The CDR3 region has the DNA TGTGCCAGCAGCCAAGCAGCGGGGAACCAGCCCCAGCATTTT. This translates into CASSQAAGNQPQHF.

Here the CDR3 reads CASSVSRADTQYF. The CDR3 nucleotides are TGTGCCAGTAGTGTCTCGAGGGCAGATACGCAGTATTTT. The V call is TRBV19, the J call TRBJ2-3, with D perhaps TRBD2 (5 bases). CDR1 LNHDA and CDR2 SQIVND come from the germline V gene (reference sequence). This CDR3 region has 13 residues. Trimming removed 5 bases from V and 4 bases from J, with 10 bases in between.

The V call is TRBV30, the J call TRBJ2-3; 11 bases are shared with TRBD1. V trimming: 2 bases; J trimming: 6 bases; junction bases outside the gene matches: 4. The CDR3 consists of 14 residues. The V gene's germline CDR1 is GTSNPN and CDR2 SVGIG (reference sequence). The CDR3, as DNA: TGTGCCTGGAGTAGGACAGGGGGCAGGGATACGCAGTATTTT. It codes for CAWSRTGGRDTQYF.

This clone was recorded a few times. This sequence joins TRBV7-2 and TRBJ1-5, with TRBD1 identical over 7 bases. From germline, CDR1 is SGHTA and CDR2 FQGNSA. The V gene end was trimmed by 5 bases and the J gene end by 6 bases; junction bases not matched to a gene: 7. The CDR3 totals 14 residues. This chain's CDR3 is CASSTRQGGQPQHF. The DNA of the CDR3 is TGTGCCAGCAGCACAAGACAGGGAGGTCAGCCCCAGCATTTT.